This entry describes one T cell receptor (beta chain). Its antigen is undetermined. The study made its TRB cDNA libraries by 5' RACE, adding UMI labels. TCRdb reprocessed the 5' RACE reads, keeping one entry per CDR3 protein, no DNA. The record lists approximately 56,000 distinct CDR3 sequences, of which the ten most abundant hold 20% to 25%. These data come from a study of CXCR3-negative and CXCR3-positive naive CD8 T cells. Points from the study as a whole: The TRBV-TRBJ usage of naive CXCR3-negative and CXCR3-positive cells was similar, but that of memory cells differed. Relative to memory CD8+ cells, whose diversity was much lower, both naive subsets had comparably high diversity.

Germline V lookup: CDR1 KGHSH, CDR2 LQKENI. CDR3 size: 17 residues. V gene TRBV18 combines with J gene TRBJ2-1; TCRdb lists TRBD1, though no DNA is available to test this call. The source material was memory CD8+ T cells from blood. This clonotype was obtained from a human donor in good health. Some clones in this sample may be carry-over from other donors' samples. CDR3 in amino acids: CASSSPGQGSSYNEQFF.